This note documents a single T cell receptor (beta chain) sequence. This entry belongs to a study of OX40 agonist ivuxolimab in advanced cancers. Whole-study context: Head and neck, renal cell, melanoma or hepatocellular carcinoma were the cancers that dose-escalation patients had.

The CDR3 consists of 15 residues. Per the germline V gene, CDR1 is SEHNR and CDR2 is FQNEAQ (reference sequence). Trimming cost V 2 bases and J 2 bases; bases outside gene matches: 5. Clones were sequenced by immunoSEQ multiplex PCR, and TCRdb holds only the in-frame ones, with some missing. The sample lists 40,000 to 45,000 clones; 65% to 85% were seen once. The sample in question was CD4+ or CD8+ T cells sorted from blood, obtained in a trial of the OX40 agonist ivuxolimab. The V call is TRBV7-9, the J call TRBJ2-5, with 7 positions matching TRBD1. The source is an adult with an advanced solid tumor such as melanoma, head and neck, liver or kidney cancer. This CDR3 is CASSLQGVQQETQYF. CDR3 in DNA: TGTGCCAGCAGCTTACAGGGGGTTCAACAAGAGACCCAGTACTTC. The full variable domain, rest sourced from reference TRBV7-9 and TRBJ2-5, is DTGVSQNPRHKITKRGQNVTFRCDPISEHNRLYWYRQTLGQGPEFLTYFQNEAQLEKSRLLSDRFSAERPKGSFSTLEIQRTEQGDSAMYLCASSLQGVQQETQYFGPGTRLLVL.